These 8 T cell receptor beta chains share one sample of origin, sequenced in a study of identical twins. One entry per CDR3 protein results from TCRdb running MiXCR on the 5' RACE reads. The sample holds 1.5 million to 2 million distinct CDR3 sequences; about 32% are singletons and the top ten take less than 0.35%. The sample comprised cord blood. These receptors all stem from a newborn girl in good health.

The chain links TRBV21-1 to TRBJ2-7; the table's D call TRBD2 went unverified against the DNA. TRBV21-1 is a pseudogene segment. The CDR3 covers 14 residues. CDR3 nucleotides: TGTGCCAGCAGCAAAAGGACTAGCGGATACGAGCAGTACTTC. Protein product: CASSKRTSGYEQYF.

This chain links TRBV7-9 with TRBJ2-1; TRBD1 aligns across 8 bases. The V gene's germline CDR1 is SEHNR and CDR2 FQNEAQ (reference sequence). The CDR3 sequence is 16 residues long. Unmatched junction bases numbered 6, after V lost 5 bases and J lost 0 bases. The CDR3 protein is CASSPRTGPSYNEQFF. The DNA of the CDR3 is TGTGCCAGCAGCCCCCGGACAGGGCCCTCCTACAATGAGCAGTTCTTC.

This clonotype was seen ten or more times. Given a much more abundant clone one base away, this may be a read error. The gene calls are TRBV7-2 and TRBJ2-3; no reliable D call. With 0 bases removed from V and 7 bases from J, the gap between germline ends came to 2 bases. This CDR3 has 11 residues. Germline loops: CDR1 SGHTA, CDR2 FQGNSA. CDR3 DNA sequence: TGTGCCAGCAGCTTAGCAAATACGCAGTATTTT. Protein sequence: CASSLANTQYF. Using reference TRBV7-2 and TRBJ2-3 for the parts outside the CDR3, the full variable domain is GAGVSQSPSNKVTEKGKDVELRCDPISGHTALYWYRQSLGQGLEFLIYFQGNSAPDKSGLPSDRFSAERTGGSVSTLTIQRTQQEDSAVYLCASSLANTQYFGPGTRLTVL.

A few counts support this clonotype. V is TRBV20-1 and J is TRBJ1-2, with 7 bases matching TRBD1. Germline CDR1 and CDR2: DFQATT and SNEGSKA (reference sequence). This CDR3 comprises 14 residues. The V gene end was trimmed by 0 bases and the J gene end by 6 bases; junction bases not matched to a gene: 7. CDR3 residues: CSARDVDRDHGYTF. In nucleotides, the CDR3 is TGCAGTGCTAGAGATGTCGACAGGGATCATGGCTACACCTTC.

In its sample, this clonotype was seen many times. V and J are TRBV20-1 and TRBJ2-5; D remains unclear. This CDR3 spans 17 amino acids. The V end lost 5 bases, the J end lost 2 bases, and 24 bases lay between the germline ends. Germline values: CDR1 DFQATT, CDR2 SNEGSKA (reference sequence). The CDR3 sequence is CSAQTFVTWAFQETQYF. The CDR3, as DNA: TGCAGTGCTCAAACGTTTGTAACCTGGGCCTTTCAAGAGACCCAGTACTTC.

This sequence joins TRBV4-1 and TRBJ2-7, with D perhaps given as TRBD1 or TRBD2 (5 bases each). V lost 4 bases and J 2 bases, leaving 15 bases between the germline ends. The germline gives CDR1 MGHRA, CDR2 YSYEKL. The CDR3 totals 15 residues. CDR3 in DNA: TGCGCCAGCAGCCTCGGGGCTTCAACCACCTACGAGCAGTACTTC. It translates to CASSLGASTTYEQYF.

This clonotype has ten or more counts. The genes are TRBV3-1 and TRBJ2-1, with D perhaps matching TRBD1 or TRBD2 (6 bases each). This CDR3 is built from 12 residues. Trimming left V 4 bases short and J 9 bases short, with 10 bases between. From germline, CDR1 is LGHDT and CDR2 YNNKEL (reference sequence). For the CDR3, the DNA is TGTGCCAGCAGCCCGGGGGCGGGTGAGCAGTTCTTC. It codes for CASSPGAGEQFF.

CDR3: CASSFRVAGGLSYNEQYF. The CDR3 region has the DNA TGTGCCAGCAGCTTTAGGGTAGCGGGGGGCCTCTCCTACAATGAGCAGTACTTC. The rearrangement joins TRBV11-2 to TRBJ2-1; 10 positions match TRBD2. The DNA end lines up better with TRBJ2-7; the J call may be wrong. The CDR3 extends over 18 amino acids. The germline V gene has CDR1 SGHAT and CDR2 FQNNGV.